The 14 T cell receptor beta chains below all came from one sample that was sequenced in a study of blood T cell repertoires in COVID-19 (dated by TCRdb to 2019 to 2021). Libraries came from the immunoSEQ multiplex PCR assay. TCRdb re-hosts the immuneACCESS table, in-frame sequences only. Its copies lack some clones; in the studies checked, an unresolved V gene accounts for under half of them, and the cause for the rest is not known. The sample table contains about 310,000 clones; only one count was recorded for around 87% of them. The top ten hold 1% of the sample. The sample was peripheral blood. The receptor source for this set is a man aged 45-65 years with active or convalescent COVID-19.

The chain uses TRBV19 and TRBJ1-4, with 10 bases lining up with TRBD1. Unmatched junction bases numbered 3, after V lost 3 bases and J lost 8 bases. CDR3 size: 14 residues. CDR1 LNHDA and CDR2 SQIVND come from the germline V gene (reference sequence). CDR3 sequence (DNA): TGTGCCAGTAGTATCGGGACAGGGGTAGAAAAACTGTTTTTT. This translates into CASSIGTGVEKLFF.

This clone was seen only a few times. V and J are TRBV11-2 and TRBJ1-5, with TRBD1 matching 7 bases. The germline V gene has CDR1 SGHAT and CDR2 FQNNGV. The CDR3 loop spans 15 amino acids. With V trimmed by 0 bases and J by 2 bases, 1 base remained unmatched. As DNA, the CDR3 is TGTGCCAGCAGCTTAGAAGGGACAGGCAATCAGCCCCAGCATTTT. This translates into CASSLEGTGNQPQHF.

This chain uses TRBV18 with TRBJ1-2; tentatively, D is TRBD1 (6 bases). The CDR3 consists of 16 residues. Germline V gene sequence: CDR1 KGHSH, CDR2 LQKENI. V shed 0 bases and J shed 6 bases, with 17 bases lying between them. CDR3 loop: CASSPPNHRDGDGYTF. In DNA form, the CDR3 reads TGTGCCAGCTCACCACCGAATCACAGGGATGGAGATGGCTACACCTTC.

V gene TRBV5-8 combines with J gene TRBJ1-1; D is possibly TRBD1 (6 bases). This CDR3 contains 15 residues. CDR1 is SGHTS and CDR2 is YDEGEE in the germline V gene. The V and J ends lost 0 bases and 1 base respectively, with 10 bases between them. This chain's CDR3 is CASSLGRTENTEAFF. CDR3 nucleotide sequence: TGTGCCAGCAGCTTGGGTCGGACAGAGAACACTGAAGCTTTCTTT.

CDR3 sequence reads: CSARKRDEQFF. The CDR3 DNA reads as TGCAGTGCTAGAAAGCGGGATGAGCAGTTCTTC. The chain employs TRBV20-1 and TRBJ2-1; D possibly corresponds to TRBD2 (6 bases). This CDR3 comprises 11 residues. The germline CDR1 and CDR2 sequences are DFQATT and SNEGSKA (reference sequence). Trimming shortened V by 2 bases and J by 8 bases, and 7 bases separated the two germline ends.

The V and J genes are TRBV7-9 and TRBJ2-2, with 11 nucleotides matching TRBD2. V was pared by 1 base and J by 6 bases, with 1 base of the junction left unmatched. The CDR3 consists of 15 residues. The germline gives CDR1 SEHNR, CDR2 FQNEAQ (reference sequence). The CDR3 protein is CASSLELAGAGELFF. CDR3 bases: TGTGCCAGCAGCTTAGAACTAGCGGGGGCCGGGGAGCTGTTTTTT.

This clone was detected only once. The gene calls are TRBV5-4 and TRBJ1-2; possible D gene TRBD1, 5 bases. The ends were cut back, 5 bases at V and 3 bases at J, with 11 bases in the middle. Germline V gene data show CDR1 as SGHNT and CDR2 as YYREEE (reference sequence). The length of the CDR3 is 13 residues. CDR3: CASSGGVDYGYTF. For the CDR3, the DNA is TGTGCCAGCAGTGGGGGGGTCGACTATGGCTACACCTTC.

The chain is built from TRBV27 and TRBJ1-3; D is unresolved. The CDR3 extends over 13 amino acids. The germline CDR1 and CDR2 sequences are MNHEY and SMNVEV (reference sequence). Deletions cut 4 bases from V and 0 bases from J, with 4 bases between. The CDR3 region is CASSSNSGNTIYF. The CDR3 DNA is TGTGCCAGCAGTTCAAACTCTGGAAACACCATATATTTT.

The rearrangement links TRBV15 to TRBJ1-6, with TRBD1 as a possible D gene (5 bases). CDR1 and CDR2 from the germline V gene are LNHNV and YYDKDF (reference sequence). Trimming removed 1 base from V and 8 bases from J, with 9 bases in between. The length of the CDR3 is 14 residues. CDR3 protein: CATSRGARDSPLHF. The DNA of the CDR3 is TGTGCCACCAGCAGAGGGGCCAGGGATTCACCCCTCCACTTT.

The V gene is TRBV19, the J gene TRBJ1-5; no firm D call. CDR1 is LNHDA and CDR2 is SQIVND in the germline V gene (reference sequence). The CDR3 totals 10 residues. The V and J ends lost 4 bases and 9 bases respectively, with 4 bases between them. CDR3 DNA: TGTGCCAGTAGTAAGCCGCCCCAGCATTTT. It specifies CASSKPPQHF.

The V gene is TRBV28, the J gene TRBJ2-7; 10 nucleotides agree with TRBD1. The CDR3 contains 14 residues. The V gene end was trimmed by 3 bases and the J gene end by 11 bases; junction bases not matched to a gene: 10. Germline values: CDR1 MDHEN, CDR2 SYDVKM. Here the CDR3 DNA reads TGTGCCAGCAGTTTTTCCTCTGGGACAGGGGCGGAGTACTTC. Protein: CASSFSSGTGAEYF. Variable domain in full (rest from reference TRBV28 and TRBJ2-7): DVKVTQSSRYLVKRTGEKVFLECVQDMDHENMFWYRQDPGLGLRLIYFSYDVKMKEKGDIPEGYSVSREKKERFSLILESASTNQTSMYLCASSFSSGTGAEYFGPGTRLTVT.

The V gene is TRBV13, the J gene TRBJ2-1; TRBD2 matches at 10 bases. With V trimmed by 3 bases and J by 7 bases, 18 bases remained unmatched. Germline V lookup: CDR1 PRHDT, CDR2 FYEKMQ (reference sequence). The CDR3 runs 19 residues. The CDR3 here is CASSFFGLAGVGVVNEQFF. The CDR3 DNA reads as TGTGCCAGCAGCTTCTTTGGGCTAGCGGGAGTAGGAGTGGTGAATGAGCAGTTCTTC. Full variable domain (rest looked up from reference TRBV13 and TRBJ2-1): AAGVIQSPRHLIKEKRETATLKCYPIPRHDTVYWYQQGPGQDPQFLISFYEKMQSDKGSIPDRFSAQQFSDYHSELNMSSLELGDSALYFCASSFFGLAGVGVVNEQFFGPGTRLTVL.

The chain uses TRBV19 and TRBJ1-2; D not certain. V dropped 5 bases and J dropped 3 bases, with 10 bases sitting between them. CDR3 size: 13 residues. Germline CDR1 reads LNHDA; CDR2 reads SQIVND (reference sequence). The CDR3 spells CASSRRWDYGYTF. The CDR3 region has the DNA TGTGCCAGTAGTCGGAGGTGGGACTATGGCTACACCTTC.

This clone turned up a few times. The chain combines TRBV21-1 with TRBJ2-5; the table's TRBD1 call for D was not verified on the DNA. TRBV21-1 is a recognized pseudogene. This CDR3 spans 16 amino acids. The CDR3 loop reads CASSKMSRAAQETQYF. The CDR3, as DNA: TGTGCCAGCAGCAAAATGTCCAGGGCCGCCCAAGAGACCCAGTACTTC.